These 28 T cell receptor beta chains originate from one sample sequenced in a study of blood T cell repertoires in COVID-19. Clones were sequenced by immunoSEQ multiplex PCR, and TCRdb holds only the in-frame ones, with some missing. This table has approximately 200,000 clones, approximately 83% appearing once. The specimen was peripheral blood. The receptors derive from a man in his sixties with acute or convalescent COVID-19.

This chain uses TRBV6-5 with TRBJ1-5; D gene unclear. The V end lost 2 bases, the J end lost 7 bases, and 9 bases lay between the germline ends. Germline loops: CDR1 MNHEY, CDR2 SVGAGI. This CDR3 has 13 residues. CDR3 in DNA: TGTGCCAGCAGTTACGGAGGGAACCAGCCCCAGCATTTT. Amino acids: CASSYGGNQPQHF.

CDR3 region: CASSPPRVLPRYEQYF. In DNA form, the CDR3 reads TGCGCCAGCAGTCCCCCCCGGGTCCTCCCGAGGTACGAGCAGTACTTC. The chain links TRBV23-1 to TRBJ2-7; unclear D gene. TRBV23-1 is designated an ORF whose function remains uncertain. The CDR3 has 16 residues. Between the trimmed V and J ends, which lost 4 bases and 4 bases, there was a span of 20 bases.

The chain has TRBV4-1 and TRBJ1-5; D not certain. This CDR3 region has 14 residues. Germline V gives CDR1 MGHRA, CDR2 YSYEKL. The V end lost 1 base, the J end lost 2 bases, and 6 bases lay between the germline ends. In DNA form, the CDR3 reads TGCGCCAGCAGCCAAGGGGAGGGCAATCAGCCCCAGCATTTT. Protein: CASSQGEGNQPQHF.

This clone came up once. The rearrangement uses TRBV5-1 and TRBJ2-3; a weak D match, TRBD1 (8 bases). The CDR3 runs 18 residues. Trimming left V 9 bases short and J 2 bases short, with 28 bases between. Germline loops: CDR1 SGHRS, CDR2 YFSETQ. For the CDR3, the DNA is TGCGCCACCATTAGACAGGGGAAGTCGCTAGCGGACACAGATACGCAGTATTTT. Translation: CATIRQGKSLADTDTQYF.

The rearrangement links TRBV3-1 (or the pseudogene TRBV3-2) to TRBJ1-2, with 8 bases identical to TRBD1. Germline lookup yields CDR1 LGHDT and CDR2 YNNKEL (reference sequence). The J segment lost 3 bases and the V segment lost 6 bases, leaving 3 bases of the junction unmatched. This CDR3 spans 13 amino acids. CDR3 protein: CASRLQGDYGYTF. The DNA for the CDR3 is TGTGCCAGCAGATTACAGGGGGACTATGGCTACACCTTC.

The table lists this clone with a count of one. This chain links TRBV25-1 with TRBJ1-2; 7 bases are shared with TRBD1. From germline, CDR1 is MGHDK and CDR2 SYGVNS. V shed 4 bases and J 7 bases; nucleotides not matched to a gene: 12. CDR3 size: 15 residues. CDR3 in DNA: TGTGCCAGCAGTGGTTCCCCGGAGGGGGCTCGTGGCTACACCTTC. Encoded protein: CASSGSPEGARGYTF.

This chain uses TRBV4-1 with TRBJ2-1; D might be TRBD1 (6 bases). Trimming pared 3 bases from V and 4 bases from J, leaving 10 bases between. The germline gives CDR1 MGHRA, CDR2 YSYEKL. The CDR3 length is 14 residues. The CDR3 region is CASSHRDTYNEQFF. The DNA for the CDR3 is TGCGCCAGCAGCCATAGGGACACTTACAATGAGCAGTTCTTC.

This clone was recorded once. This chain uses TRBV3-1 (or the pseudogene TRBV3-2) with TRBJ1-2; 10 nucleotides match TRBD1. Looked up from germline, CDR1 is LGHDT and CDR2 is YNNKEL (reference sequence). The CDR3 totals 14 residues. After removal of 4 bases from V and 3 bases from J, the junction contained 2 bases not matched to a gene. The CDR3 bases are TGTGCCAGCAGCCCAGGGACAGGGGACTATGGCTACACCTTC. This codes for CASSPGTGDYGYTF.

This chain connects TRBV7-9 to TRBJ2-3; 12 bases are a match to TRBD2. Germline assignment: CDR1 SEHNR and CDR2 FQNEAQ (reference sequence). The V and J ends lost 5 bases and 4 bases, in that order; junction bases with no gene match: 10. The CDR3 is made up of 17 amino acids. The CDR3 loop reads CASSPGLAGPGADTQYF. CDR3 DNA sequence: TGTGCCAGCAGCCCGGGACTAGCGGGCCCTGGCGCAGATACGCAGTATTTT.

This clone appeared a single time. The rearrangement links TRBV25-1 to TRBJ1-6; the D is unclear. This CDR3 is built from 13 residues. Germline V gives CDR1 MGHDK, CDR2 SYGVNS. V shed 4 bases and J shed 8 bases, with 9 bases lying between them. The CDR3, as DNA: TGTGCCAGCAGTGTTTACAAAGATTCACCCCTCCACTTT. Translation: CASSVYKDSPLHF.

The DNA of the CDR3 is TGTGCCAGCAGCGTAGGTACGGGAGGAACGCAGGAGACCCAGTACTTC. Translating it yields CASSVGTGGTQETQYF. The V gene is TRBV9, the J gene TRBJ2-5; 7 bases are shared with TRBD2. Unmatched junction bases numbered 10, after V lost 0 bases and J lost 5 bases. The CDR3 covers 16 residues. CDR1 SGDLS and CDR2 YYNGEE come from the germline V gene.

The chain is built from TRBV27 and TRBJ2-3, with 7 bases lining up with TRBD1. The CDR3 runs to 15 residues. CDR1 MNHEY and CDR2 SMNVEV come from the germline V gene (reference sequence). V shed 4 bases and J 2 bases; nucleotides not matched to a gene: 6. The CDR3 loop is CASSSPTGTTDTQYF. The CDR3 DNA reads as TGTGCCAGCAGTTCCCCGACAGGGACCACAGATACGCAGTATTTT.

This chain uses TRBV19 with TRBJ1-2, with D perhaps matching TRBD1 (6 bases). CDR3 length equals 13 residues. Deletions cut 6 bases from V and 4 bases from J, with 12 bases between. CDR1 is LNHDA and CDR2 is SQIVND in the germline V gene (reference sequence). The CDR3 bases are TGTGCCAGTAGCCCACAGGGCGCCTATGGCTACACCTTC. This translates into CASSPQGAYGYTF.

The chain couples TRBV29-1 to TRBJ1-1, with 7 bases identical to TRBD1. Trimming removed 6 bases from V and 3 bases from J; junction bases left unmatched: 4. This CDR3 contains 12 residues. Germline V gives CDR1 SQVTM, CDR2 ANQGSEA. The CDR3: CSVRTGDTEAFF. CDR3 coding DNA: TGCAGCGTCAGGACAGGCGACACTGAAGCTTTCTTT.

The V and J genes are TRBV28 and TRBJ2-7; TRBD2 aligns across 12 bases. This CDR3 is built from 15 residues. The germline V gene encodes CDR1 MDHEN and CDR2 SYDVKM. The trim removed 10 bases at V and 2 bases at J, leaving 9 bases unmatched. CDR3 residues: CATKSGTSGPYEQYF. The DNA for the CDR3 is TGTGCCACCAAATCCGGGACTAGCGGGCCCTACGAGCAGTACTTC.

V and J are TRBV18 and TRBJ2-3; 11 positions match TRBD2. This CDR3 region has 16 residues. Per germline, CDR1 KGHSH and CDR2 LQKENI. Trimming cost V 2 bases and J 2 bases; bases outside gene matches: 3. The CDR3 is CASSPTSGGLTDTQYF. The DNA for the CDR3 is TGTGCCAGCTCACCAACTAGCGGGGGACTCACAGATACGCAGTATTTT.

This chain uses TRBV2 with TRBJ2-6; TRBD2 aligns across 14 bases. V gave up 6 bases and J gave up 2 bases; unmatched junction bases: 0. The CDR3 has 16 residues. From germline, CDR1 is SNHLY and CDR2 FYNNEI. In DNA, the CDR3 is TGTGCCAGCAGGGGACTAGCGGGAGCTGGGGCCAACGTCCTGACTTTC. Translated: CASRGLAGAGANVLTF.

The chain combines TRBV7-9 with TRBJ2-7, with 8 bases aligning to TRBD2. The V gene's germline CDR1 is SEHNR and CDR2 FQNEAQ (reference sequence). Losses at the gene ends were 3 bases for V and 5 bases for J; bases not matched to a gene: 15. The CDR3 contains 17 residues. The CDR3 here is CASSLLLHSGADDEQYF. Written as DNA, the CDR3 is TGTGCCAGCAGCTTGCTTCTTCATAGCGGGGCAGACGACGAGCAGTACTTC.

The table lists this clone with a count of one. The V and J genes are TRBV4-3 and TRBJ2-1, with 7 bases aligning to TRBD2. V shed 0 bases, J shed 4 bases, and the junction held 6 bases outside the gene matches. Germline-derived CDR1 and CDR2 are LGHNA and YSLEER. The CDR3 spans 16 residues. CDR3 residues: CASSQDPLAAYNEQFF. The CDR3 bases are TGCGCCAGCAGCCAAGATCCCCTAGCGGCTTACAATGAGCAGTTCTTC.

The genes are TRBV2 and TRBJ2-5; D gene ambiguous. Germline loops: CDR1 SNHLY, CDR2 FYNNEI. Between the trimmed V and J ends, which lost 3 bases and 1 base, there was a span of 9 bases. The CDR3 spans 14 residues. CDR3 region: CASSELTVQETQYF. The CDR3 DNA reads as TGTGCCAGCAGTGAGCTAACAGTCCAAGAGACCCAGTACTTC.

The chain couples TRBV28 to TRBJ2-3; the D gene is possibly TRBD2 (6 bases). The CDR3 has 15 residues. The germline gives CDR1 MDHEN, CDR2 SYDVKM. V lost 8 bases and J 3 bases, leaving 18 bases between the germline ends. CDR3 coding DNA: TGTGCCAGCTATAGCGAGGCGGGATCGACAGATACGCAGTATTTT. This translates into CASYSEAGSTDTQYF.

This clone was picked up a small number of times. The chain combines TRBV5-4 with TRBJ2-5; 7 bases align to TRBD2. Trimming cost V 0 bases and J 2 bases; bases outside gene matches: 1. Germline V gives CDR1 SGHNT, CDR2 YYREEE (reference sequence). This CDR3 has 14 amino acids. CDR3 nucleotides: TGTGCCAGCAGCTTGGGGACTAGTCAAGAGACCCAGTACTTC. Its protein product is CASSLGTSQETQYF.

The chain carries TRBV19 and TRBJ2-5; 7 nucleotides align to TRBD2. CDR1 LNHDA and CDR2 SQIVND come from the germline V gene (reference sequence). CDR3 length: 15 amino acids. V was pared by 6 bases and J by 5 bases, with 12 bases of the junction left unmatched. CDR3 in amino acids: CASRSGRVGGETQYF. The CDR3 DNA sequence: TGTGCCAGTAGGAGCGGACGAGTCGGGGGGGAGACCCAGTACTTC.

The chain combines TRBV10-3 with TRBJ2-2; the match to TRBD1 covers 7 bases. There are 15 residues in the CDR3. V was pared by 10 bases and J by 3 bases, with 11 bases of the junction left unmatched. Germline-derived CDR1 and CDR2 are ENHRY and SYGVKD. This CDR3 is CATPDRVRYTGELFF. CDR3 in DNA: TGTGCCACGCCTGACAGGGTCAGGTACACCGGGGAGCTGTTTTTT.

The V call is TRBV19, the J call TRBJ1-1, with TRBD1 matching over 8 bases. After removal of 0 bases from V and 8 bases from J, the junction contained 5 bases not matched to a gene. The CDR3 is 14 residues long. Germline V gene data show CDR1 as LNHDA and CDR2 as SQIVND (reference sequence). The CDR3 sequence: CASSIDQGAAEAFF. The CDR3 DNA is TGTGCCAGTAGTATAGATCAGGGGGCGGCGGAAGCTTTCTTT.

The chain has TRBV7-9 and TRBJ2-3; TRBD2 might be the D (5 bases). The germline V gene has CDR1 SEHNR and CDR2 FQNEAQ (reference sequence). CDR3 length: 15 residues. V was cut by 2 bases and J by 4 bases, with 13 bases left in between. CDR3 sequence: CASSLMGAGSDTQYF. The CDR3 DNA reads TGTGCCAGCAGCTTAATGGGAGCCGGGTCAGATACGCAGTATTTT.

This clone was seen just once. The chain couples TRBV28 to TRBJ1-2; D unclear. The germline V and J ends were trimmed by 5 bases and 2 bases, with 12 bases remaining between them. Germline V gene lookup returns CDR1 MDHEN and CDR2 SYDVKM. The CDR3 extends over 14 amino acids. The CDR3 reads CASSRSAMNYGYTF. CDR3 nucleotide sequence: TGTGCCAGCAGTAGGAGCGCGATGAACTATGGCTACACCTTC.

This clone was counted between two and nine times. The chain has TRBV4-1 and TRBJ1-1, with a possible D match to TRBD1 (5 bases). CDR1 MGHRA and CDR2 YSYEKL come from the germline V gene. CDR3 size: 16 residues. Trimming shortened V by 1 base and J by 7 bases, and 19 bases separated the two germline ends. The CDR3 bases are TGCGCCAGCAGCCAAGGGTTCCGGGCAGGGCTGATTGAAGCTTTCTTT. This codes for CASSQGFRAGLIEAFF.